A selection of T cell receptor beta chains follows, all from one sample in a study of T-cell reconstitution after alpha-beta-depleted transplantation in children. One entry per CDR3 protein results from TCRdb running MiXCR on the PCR reads. The sample carries 600,000 to 800,000 distinct CDR3 sequences, around 13% recorded once. The material was PBMCs, obtained before TCRalphabeta/CD19-depleted stem cell transplant. The receptor set was obtained from a girl aged 2 to 10 with congenital amegakaryocytic thrombocytopenia, due to receive a stem cell transplant. CDR3s leave out the opening cysteine and the closing phenylalanine or tryptophan. Part of the rows lack a size; the others show once, few, many or a class for expanded clones.

J	size	V	CDR3
TRBJ2-2	many	TRBV5-1	ASSARTGIGTGELF
TRBJ2-1	.	TRBV20-1	SAIRPLVQHEQF
TRBJ2-7	.	TRBV3-1	ASSQDSRGAYEQY
TRBJ1-2	.	TRBV6-1	ASRPTNSGTGVGYT
TRBJ1-2	.	TRBV30	AWADREDT
TRBJ2-1	.	TRBV12-3/TRBV12-4	ASSPWTTGKRQF
TRBJ2-1	many	TRBV7-2	ASSLTAGEQF
TRBJ2-1	.	TRBV20-1	SARPLDGGFNNEQF
TRBJ1-6	few	TRBV6-2/TRBV6-3	ASSRIDGGTGFPNLKSPLH
TRBJ2-1	few	TRBV12-3/TRBV12-4	ASSFLLATNRPRQTSSYNEQF
TRBJ2-1	many	TRBV5-1	ASSLYPHEGRDEQF
TRBJ2-5	few	TRBV30	AWARGFQETQY
TRBJ2-1	many	TRBV27	ASSLMGLAGNEQF
TRBJ2-2	few	TRBV30	AWSVVRGTLRNTGELF
TRBJ2-7	.	TRBV7-7	ASSLDRGINYEQY
TRBJ2-1	.	TRBV7-9	ASSRGLAGQQF
TRBJ1-2	many	TRBV5-1	ASSFLPSANYGYT
TRBJ2-7	.	TRBV20-1	SVRETGEQY
TRBJ2-1	.	TRBV20-1	SARAGWLAPHNEQF
TRBJ2-5	.	TRBV20-1	SATGERQETQY
TRBJ2-1	few	TRBV7-3	ASRPQQYRTGAGNEQF
TRBJ2-7	few	TRBV20-1	SANGLAGGPDYEQY
TRBJ2-1	.	TRBV5-1	ASSLVSESYNEQF
TRBJ1-2	.	TRBV4-2	ASSQEDRPYGYT
TRBJ2-4	.	TRBV7-9	ASSLTYGENIQY
TRBJ1-1	many	TRBV29-1	SVELWGTEAF
TRBJ2-7	many	TRBV29-1	SAYSKRGPSYEQY
TRBJ2-5	many	TRBV20-1	SARDGLAGVFQETQY
TRBJ2-5	few	TRBV12-3/TRBV12-4	ASRTGTEAQETQY
TRBJ1-5	.	TRBV19	ASSRSALSNQPQH
TRBJ2-7	many	TRBV20-1	SARALASSSYEQY
TRBJ2-3	few	TRBV20-1	SALSGGDTQY
TRBJ1-3	few	TRBV5-1	ASSSGTTPGNTIY
TRBJ1-2	few	TRBV29-1	SVELGGQGAYGYT
TRBJ2-7	.	TRBV20-1	SALSAGGPYEQY
TRBJ2-3	many	TRBV20-1	SARDFRGEGTDTQY
TRBJ1-4	.	TRBV20-1	SARDWLEKLF
TRBJ1-6	many	TRBV7-2	ASGQFNSPLH
TRBJ1-1	many	TRBV11-2	ASTSVSGSNTEAF
TRBJ2-7	few	TRBV12-3/TRBV12-4	ASSQTGRSYEQY
TRBJ2-1	many	TRBV29-1	SVDATSGIFNEQF